What follows are 3 T cell receptor beta chains derived from one specimen sequenced in a study of cytomegalovirus exposure and HLA in healthy donors (TCRdb year 2017). Library preparation employed the immunoSEQ multiplex PCR assay. The multiplex PCR relied on a mix of 60 forward primers for TCR Vbeta segments and 13 reverse primers for TCR Jbeta segments. As stored in TCRdb, this immuneACCESS dataset retains in-frame rearrangements with V and J assigned. A fraction of the clones does not appear; measured against another copy, unresolved V genes explain less than half of the discrepancy, and the remainder lacks a known reason. The sample yields 150,000 or so clones; 79% were counted once. The ten largest clones take up around 7.2% of the sample. The sample taken for sequencing was PBMCs. Receptors were obtained from a young man in good health and CMV-seropositive.

A word on this clone: The junction and the germline gene differ at one end; a read error may be behind it. The chain joins TRBV10-1 to TRBJ2-7; D not certain. This CDR3 is 12 amino acids long. Germline CDR1 and CDR2: WNHNN and SYGVQD (reference sequence). DNA for the CDR3: TGCGCCAGCAGCGAGTTCCTAAACGAGCAGTACTTC. Amino acids: CASSEFLNEQYF.

The sample holds a few counts of this clone. The J gene is TRBJ1-3, the V gene TRBV9, with 8 bases identical to TRBD1. With 0 bases clipped from V and 3 bases from J, the junction kept 5 bases outside the gene matches. Germline V CDR1 and CDR2: SGDLS, YYNGEE. There are 16 residues in the CDR3. CDR3: CASSVERTGIGNTIYF. The CDR3 DNA follows: TGTGCCAGCAGCGTAGAAAGGACAGGGATTGGAAACACCATATATTTT.

CDR3 loop: CASSAPGGAIEAFF. The CDR3 DNA reads as TGTGCCAGCAGCGCTCCAGGGGGCGCGATTGAAGCTTTCTTT. This chain links TRBV25-1 with TRBJ1-1; TRBD1 agrees at 8 bases. This CDR3 is built from 14 residues. Germline loops: CDR1 MGHDK, CDR2 SYGVNS. The junction had 10 bases not matched to a gene; V was cut back by 6 bases and J by 7 bases.